The 17 T cell receptor beta chains below come from one sample, sequenced in a study of CD4 T cells in relation to SARS-CoV-2 and coronaviruses. Before the COVID-19 pandemic, during about 2011-2019, CD4+ T cells were taken from unexposed donors. Clones were read by immunoSEQ multiplex PCR, and TCRdb kept only the in-frame ones, dropping some. The sample carries approximately 70,000 clones, over 85% recorded once. Input material: naive CD4+ T cells from PBMCs. The sample's subset: naive CD4+ T cells isolated by negative enrichment. Receptors were obtained from a human donor in good health.

The chain joins TRBV6-5 to TRBJ2-1; D not resolved. V was shortened by 7 bases and J by 5 bases, with 9 bases between the two germline ends. Germline CDR1 is MNHEY and CDR2 is SVGAGI. CDR3 length: 12 amino acids. CDR3 amino acids: CASNQRHNEQFF. CDR3 bases: TGTGCCAGCAATCAGCGACACAATGAGCAGTTCTTC.

Concerning this clone: The identical CDR3 is also encoded by other nucleotide sequences in the sample. This chain joins TRBV4-1 and TRBJ2-2; 12 bases align to TRBD2. Germline-derived CDR1 and CDR2 are MGHRA and YSYEKL. This CDR3 is built from 17 residues. The V segment lost 0 bases and the J segment 1 base; nucleotides outside the gene matches: 0. The DNA for the CDR3 is TGCGCCAGCAGCCAAGAACTAGCGGGGGGGAACACCGGGGAGCTGTTTTTT. This sequence encodes CASSQELAGGNTGELFF.

The genes are TRBV20-1 and TRBJ1-2; D is undetermined. The germline gives CDR1 DFQATT, CDR2 SNEGSKA (reference sequence). The length of the CDR3 is 11 residues. V was clipped by 2 bases and J by 2 bases, with 3 bases between them. CDR3 in amino acids: CSARYNYGYTF. The DNA for the CDR3 is TGCAGTGCTAGATACAACTATGGCTACACCTTC.

The genes are TRBV15 and TRBJ1-1; 10 positions match TRBD1. Germline CDR1 LNHNV, CDR2 YYDKDF (reference sequence). With 11 bases clipped from V and 7 bases from J, the junction kept 10 bases outside the gene matches. The CDR3 consists of 13 residues. The CDR3 loop is CAFGGDRGGEAFF. As DNA, the CDR3 is TGTGCCTTCGGTGGGGACAGGGGAGGTGAAGCTTTCTTT. Full variable domain (rest looked up from reference TRBV15 and TRBJ1-1): DAMVIQNPRYQVTQFGKPVTLSCSQTLNHNVMYWYQQKSSQAPKLLFHYYDKDFNNEADTPDNFQSRRPNTSFCFLDIRSPGLGDTAMYLCAFGGDRGGEAFFGQGTRLTVV.

The chain has TRBV30 and TRBJ1-6; no reliable D call. Germline V gene sequence: CDR1 GTSNPN, CDR2 SVGIG (reference sequence). The CDR3 sequence is 14 residues long. V was cut by 0 bases and J by 4 bases, with 7 bases left in between. DNA of the CDR3: TGTGCCTGGAGTGTCGAACAGTATAATTCACCCCTCCACTTT. This translates into CAWSVEQYNSPLHF.

A single count supports this clone. This chain joins TRBV19 and TRBJ2-7; D tentatively fits TRBD1 or TRBD2 (5 bases each). The V gene's germline CDR1 is LNHDA and CDR2 SQIVND (reference sequence). V shed 2 bases and J shed 4 bases, with 15 bases lying between them. The CDR3 length is 15 residues. In nucleotides, the CDR3 is TGTGCCAGTAGTATAACAGGTCGGGAATCATACGAGCAGTACTTC. Its translation: CASSITGRESYEQYF.

The chain employs TRBV7-9 and TRBJ2-7; the match to TRBD1 covers 8 bases. Germline CDR1 SEHNR, CDR2 FQNEAQ (reference sequence). The junction had 7 bases not matched to a gene; V was cut back by 5 bases and J by 1 base. The CDR3 sequence is 15 residues long. The chain's CDR3 is CASSPGTGVSYEQYF. CDR3 DNA: TGTGCCAGCAGCCCCGGGACAGGTGTATCCTACGAGCAGTACTTC.

This clone was seen only once. This sequence joins TRBV5-1 and TRBJ1-3; TRBD1 agrees at 8 bases. This CDR3 comprises 16 residues. Germline trimming cut 4 bases from V and 3 bases from J; bases unmatched to any gene: 9. In germline, CDR1 is SGHRS, CDR2 YFSETQ. The CDR3 DNA sequence: TGCGCCAGCAGCCGGGCCCAGGGGGCTGGTGGAAACACCATATATTTT. It specifies CASSRAQGAGGNTIYF.

V usage is TRBV5-8 and J usage is TRBJ1-1; a weak D match, TRBD1 (6 bases). The CDR3 is 12 amino acids. Trimming removed 4 bases from V and 7 bases from J, with 11 bases in between. The germline V gene has CDR1 SGHTS and CDR2 YDEGEE. DNA of the CDR3: TGTGCCAGCAGCCCGGGACACCGTGAAGCTTTCTTT. Translated: CASSPGHREAFF.

V and J are TRBV19 and TRBJ1-1; maybe TRBD1 (5 bases). The CDR3 is made up of 18 amino acids. CDR1 is LNHDA and CDR2 is SQIVND in the germline V gene (reference sequence). V lost 3 bases, J lost 3 bases, and 23 bases lay in between. The CDR3 coding sequence is TGTGCCAGTAGTATGGACAACTATTACCATACCTCTGACACTGAAGCTTTCTTT. It codes for CASSMDNYYHTSDTEAFF.

This rearrangement joins TRBV3-1 (or the pseudogene TRBV3-2) to TRBJ1-1; D call uncertain. The CDR3 runs to 11 residues. Germline V CDR1 and CDR2: LGHDT, YNNKEL (reference sequence). Trimming left V 1 base short and J 7 bases short, with 4 bases between. The CDR3 DNA is TGTGCCAGCAGCCAAGTCCATGAAGCTTTCTTT. Protein sequence: CASSQVHEAFF.

This sequence joins TRBV7-3 and TRBJ2-2; D is undetermined. CDR3 length equals 15 residues. In germline, CDR1 is SGHTA, CDR2 FQGTGA. Trimming took off 4 bases at V and 5 bases at J, with 14 bases between the two ends. CDR3 in amino acids: CASSSRLGRTGELFF. The DNA of the CDR3 is TGTGCCAGCAGCTCCCGGCTTGGACGAACCGGGGAGCTGTTTTTT.

This clone was seen more than once but under ten times. The rearrangement uses TRBV28 and TRBJ1-2; 7 nucleotides agree with TRBD1. V was pared by 7 bases and J by 2 bases, with 4 bases of the junction left unmatched. Germline V CDR1 and CDR2: MDHEN, SYDVKM. CDR3 length: 13 residues. The chain's CDR3 is CASIPGQNYGYTF. Written as DNA, the CDR3 is TGTGCCAGCATTCCGGGACAGAACTATGGCTACACCTTC.

The chain recombines TRBV7-9 with TRBJ2-7; D perhaps matches TRBD2 (5 bases). The V end lost 1 base, the J end lost 3 bases, and 10 bases lay between the germline ends. The CDR3 length is 14 residues. The germline V gene encodes CDR1 SEHNR and CDR2 FQNEAQ (reference sequence). As DNA, the CDR3 is TGTGCCAGCAGCTTAGGGGCGGGTATCTACGAGCAGTACTTC. Protein product: CASSLGAGIYEQYF.

The chain carries TRBV16 and TRBJ2-5, with D perhaps TRBD1 (5 bases). Per the germline V gene, CDR1 is KGHSY and CDR2 is FQNENV. The V and J ends lost 5 bases and 5 bases respectively, with 6 bases between them. The CDR3 is made up of 11 amino acids. CDR3 DNA: TGTGCCAGCAGCGGGGCTGAGACCCAGTACTTC. Translated: CASSGAETQYF.

The chain carries TRBV7-9 and TRBJ2-3, with 12 positions matching TRBD2. CDR1 is SEHNR, CDR2 FQNEAQ, per germline (reference sequence). The CDR3 runs to 16 residues. With 6 bases clipped from V and 2 bases from J, the junction kept 6 bases outside the gene matches. CDR3 amino acids: CASSHTSGGFTDTQYF. The DNA of the CDR3 is TGTGCCAGCAGTCACACTAGCGGGGGGTTCACAGATACGCAGTATTTT.

CDR3 coding DNA: TGTGCCAGCAGCCGGTACCAGGGAGGTGGTTACGAGCAGTACTTC. Translated: CASSRYQGGGYEQYF. The rearrangement uses TRBV14 and TRBJ2-7; possible D gene TRBD2, 6 bases. This CDR3 has 15 residues. Looked up from germline, CDR1 is SGHDN and CDR2 is FVKESK. The V end was cut by 4 bases, the J end by 4 bases, with 17 bases between.